A single T cell receptor beta chain is shown here with its context. The clone's antigen remains unknown. Just one base apart from a much larger clone, this may be a read error. It is likely a read error, because the conserved phenylalanine at the end of the CDR3 is missing. These data come from a study of T cells in Graves' hyperthyroidism and ophthalmopathy (dated by TCRdb to the late 2010s). Turning to the overall study: To identify TCR V-J signatures that set the groups apart, the researchers used a discovery cohort of roughly 100 patients, made up of 43 with Graves' ophthalmopathy and about 60 with stable Graves' hyperthyroidism. According to the paper, TCR Vbeta CDR3 sequencing was carried out on some 140 peripheral blood samples, which came from 40 to 45 ophthalmopathy, 75 to 80 hyperthyroidism and about 17 progressor patients. For training and testing, the roughly 100 patients in the discovery cohort were randomly divided in a 7:3 ratio. In several Graves' hyperthyroidism patients, the study also compared T-cell repertoires from thyroid tissue with T-cell repertoires from blood. After blood sampling, hyperthyroidism patients were treated with methimazole at a starting dose of 30 mg daily, and ophthalmopathy patients were treated with high-dose intravenous methylprednisolone. Prospective prediction of ophthalmopathy was tested in an independent validation cohort consisting of fewer than 20 hyperthyroidism patients and more than 15 patients who later progressed to ophthalmopathy. What the study reported, not specific to this receptor: Most expanded thyroid clonotypes (frequency above 0.001) were also detected in blood, a finding suggesting that blood repertoires may reflect thyroid immune responses. Ophthalmopathy was separated from stable hyperthyroidism by a 13 V-J signature model, with approximately 90% sensitivity and 81% to 83% specificity obtained in cross-validation and 80%/75% obtained in testing. In validation, the model predicted progression to ophthalmopathy a median of around six months before onset, with about 71% sensitivity and about 75% specificity. Sample size was not statistically predetermined, and investigators were not blinded to group allocation.

The TCR beta CDR3 regions were amplified from the RNA transcripts. The first round of RT-PCR for the TCR CDR3 was performed with the HTBI primer set and the Qiagen OneStep RT-PCR kit. Libraries were constructed in a second round of multiplex PCR, after which size selection and purification were performed. Libraries were sequenced paired-end with 100 bp reads on an Illumina HiSeq2000. The authors' analysis ran thus. SOAPnuke was used to process the raw data, with reads discarded if the reads contained adapters or uncalled bases, had a mean Phred below 15, or lacked an exact constant-primer or identifier match. High-quality paired reads were merged using COPE v1.2.5, and each unique nucleotide sequence was defined as a clonotype. MiTCR v1.1 was used to align the clonotypes against IMGT TRBV, TRBD and TRBJ reference segments. The analysis was restricted to V-J combinations with a frequency above 0.0001, which together covered roughly 99% of the repertoires. A TCS score was defined as the ratio of F50 (clonal expansion) to E x V (chaos), with BLOSUM62-based TCRdist applied between CDR3 peptides within each V-J. Welch's t-statistics and random forest reduced 500 to 550 V-J features to 10 to 15, which were used in a naive Bayes classifier (R e1071). Thyroid-blood repertoire similarity was quantified with the Morisita-Horn index. The raw public reads went through TCRdb reprocessing: fastp at Q25, MiXCR clone calling, in-frame beta chains kept. A single entry per CDR3 protein holds the most common genes and DNA from its merged rows. These V and J calls rely on TCRdb rather than the paper's analysis. Here the sample has approximately 700,000 distinct CDR3 sequences; approximately 42% occur a single time. The top ten clonotypes cover less than 9% of the sample.

CDR1 and CDR2, per the germline V gene, are SQVTM and ANQGSEA. The CDR3 adds up to 13 amino acids, both ends counted. This entry keeps only the CDR3 DNA: 39 bases, framed from base 1. V sheds 2 bases and J sheds 5 bases, leaving 12 bases between their ends. The study excluded patients with uncontrolled infections, other autoimmune diseases, pregnancy or lactation. Diagnoses were established on the basis of clinical symptoms, serum thyroxine and TRAb, thyroid ultrasound, and orbital computed tomography. Total RNA was extracted with Trizol reagent, and quality was checked on an Agilent 2100 Bioanalyzer.

Sequencing input: peripheral blood or thyroid tissue (not recorded which). The clonotype was recovered from an adult man with Graves' disease, either hyperthyroidism or ophthalmopathy (not recorded which). The chain links TRBV29-1 with TRBJ1-2; TRBD1 is a weak D gene call, 6 bases matching. The CDR3: CSVENAGAYGYTL. In nucleotides, the sequence is TGCAGCGTTGAAAATGCGGGGGCTTATGGCTACACCCTC.